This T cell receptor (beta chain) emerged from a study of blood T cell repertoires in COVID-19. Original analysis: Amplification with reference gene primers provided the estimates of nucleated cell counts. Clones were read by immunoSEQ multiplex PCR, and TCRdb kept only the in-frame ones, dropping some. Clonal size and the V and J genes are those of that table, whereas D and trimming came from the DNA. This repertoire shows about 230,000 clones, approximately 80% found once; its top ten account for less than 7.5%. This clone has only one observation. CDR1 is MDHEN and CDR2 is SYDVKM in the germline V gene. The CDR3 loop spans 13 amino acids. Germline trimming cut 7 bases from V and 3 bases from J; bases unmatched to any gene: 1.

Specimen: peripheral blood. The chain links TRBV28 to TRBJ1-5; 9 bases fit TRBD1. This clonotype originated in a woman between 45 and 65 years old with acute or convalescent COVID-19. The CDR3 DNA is TGTGCCAGCAACAGGGGGCCCAATCAGCCCCAGCATTTT. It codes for CASNRGPNQPQHF.